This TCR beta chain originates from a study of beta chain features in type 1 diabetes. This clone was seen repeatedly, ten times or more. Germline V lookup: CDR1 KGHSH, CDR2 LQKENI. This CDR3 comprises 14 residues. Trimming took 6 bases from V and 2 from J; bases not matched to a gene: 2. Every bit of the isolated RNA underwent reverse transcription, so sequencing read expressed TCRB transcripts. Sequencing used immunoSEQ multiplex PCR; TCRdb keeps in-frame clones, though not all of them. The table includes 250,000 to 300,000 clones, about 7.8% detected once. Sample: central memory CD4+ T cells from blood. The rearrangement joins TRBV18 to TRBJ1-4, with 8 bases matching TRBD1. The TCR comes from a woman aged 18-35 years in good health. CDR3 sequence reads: CASSRTGTNEKLFF. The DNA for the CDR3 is TGTGCCAGCTCCCGGACAGGGACTAATGAAAAACTGTTTTTT.